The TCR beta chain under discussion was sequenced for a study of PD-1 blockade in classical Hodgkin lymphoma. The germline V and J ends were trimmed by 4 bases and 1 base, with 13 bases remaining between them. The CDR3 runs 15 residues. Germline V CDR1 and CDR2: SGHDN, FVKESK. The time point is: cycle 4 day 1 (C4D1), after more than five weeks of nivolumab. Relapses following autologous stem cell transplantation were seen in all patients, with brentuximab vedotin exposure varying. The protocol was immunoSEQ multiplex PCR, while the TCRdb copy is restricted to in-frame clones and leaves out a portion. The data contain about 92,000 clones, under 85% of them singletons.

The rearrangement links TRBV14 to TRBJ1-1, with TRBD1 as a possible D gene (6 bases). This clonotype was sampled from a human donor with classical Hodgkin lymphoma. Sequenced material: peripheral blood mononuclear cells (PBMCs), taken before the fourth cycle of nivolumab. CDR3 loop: CASSLPTGQNTEAFF. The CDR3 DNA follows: TGTGCCAGCAGCCTCCCGACGGGACAGAACACTGAAGCTTTCTTT.